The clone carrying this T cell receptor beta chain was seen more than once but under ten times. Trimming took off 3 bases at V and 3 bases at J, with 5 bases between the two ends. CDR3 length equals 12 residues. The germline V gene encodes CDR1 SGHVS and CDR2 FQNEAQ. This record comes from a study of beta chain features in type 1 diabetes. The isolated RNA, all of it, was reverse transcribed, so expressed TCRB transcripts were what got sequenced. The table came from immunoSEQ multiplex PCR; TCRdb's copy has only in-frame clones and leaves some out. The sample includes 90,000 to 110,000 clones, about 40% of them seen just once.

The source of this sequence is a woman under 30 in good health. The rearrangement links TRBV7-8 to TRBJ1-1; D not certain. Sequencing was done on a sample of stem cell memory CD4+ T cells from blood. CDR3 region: CASSFAYTEAFF. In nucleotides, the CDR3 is TGTGCCAGCAGCTTTGCGTACACTGAAGCTTTCTTT.